The present entry profiles one T cell receptor beta chain with its context. This record belongs to a study of OX40 agonist ivuxolimab in advanced cancers. The method was immunoSEQ multiplex PCR; TCRdb's version includes in-frame clones alone and lacks a portion of them. This sample has over 35,000 clones, with just under 90% found just once. Autoimmune disease history or systemic immunosuppression excluded patients. Looked up from germline, CDR1 is SGHRS and CDR2 is YFSETQ. The CDR3 is 15 amino acids. Here the sequenced sample was CD4+ or CD8+ T cells sorted from blood, taken in a trial of the OX40 agonist ivuxolimab. This chain connects TRBV5-1 to TRBJ2-5, with D possibly being TRBD2 (6 bases). The J call may be wrong; the DNA end is better matched by TRBJ2-7. The origin of this receptor is an adult with an advanced solid tumor such as melanoma, head and neck, liver or kidney cancer. CDR3 sequence: CASSLTGTPGDEQYF. DNA for the CDR3: TGCGCCAGCAGCTTAACCGGGACTCCGGGGGACGAGCAGTACTTC.